The rows below give T cell receptor beta chains drawn from one sample of a study of cytomegalovirus exposure and HLA in healthy donors. Only in-frame clones appear in the TCRdb table, and some are missing; sequencing was by immunoSEQ multiplex PCR. This table holds 150,000 to 200,000 clones, roughly 82% found once. Sequenced material: PBMCs. These receptor sequences come from a woman in her twenties or thirties in good health and CMV-seronegative. The CDR3 runs from the conserved cysteine through the conserved F or W. D genes are given only for firm matches. The size entry is marked missing in some rows and otherwise reads once, few, many or a size class.

v_gene: TRBV2; abundance: NA; j_gene: TRBJ2-5; d_gene: TRBD2; CDR3nt: TGTGCCAGCAGTAGGACTAGCGGGGGGACCCAGTACTTC; CDR3aa: CASSRTSGGTQYF
v_gene: TRBV30; abundance: NA; j_gene: TRBJ1-2; d_gene: NA; CDR3nt: TGTGCCTGGAGTGCCGAGACAGGAGTGAACTATGGCTACACCTTC; CDR3aa: CAWSAETGVNYGYTF
v_gene: TRBV5-1; abundance: NA; j_gene: TRBJ1-1; d_gene: NA; CDR3nt: TGCGCCAGCAGCAGAGAAGACAGTATGAACACTGAAGCTTTCTTT; CDR3aa: CASSREDSMNTEAFF
v_gene: TRBV7-9; abundance: NA; j_gene: TRBJ2-5; d_gene: TRBD2; CDR3nt: TGTGCCAGCAGCTTGCCCGAGACTAGCGGGGGTGAGGAGACCCAGTACTTC; CDR3aa: CASSLPETSGGEETQYF
v_gene: TRBV5-1; abundance: NA; j_gene: TRBJ2-7; d_gene: TRBD1; CDR3nt: TGCGCCAGCAGCTGGGCCCCGGGACAGGGGAGAGCGGGGCTCATCCAAAAGGAGTACTTC; CDR3aa: CASSWAPGQGRAGLIQKEYF
v_gene: TRBV6-1; abundance: NA; j_gene: TRBJ2-7; d_gene: TRBD1; CDR3nt: TGTGCCAGCAGCCGGGGACAGGGCTACGAGCAGTACTTC; CDR3aa: CASSRGQGYEQYF
v_gene: TRBV28; abundance: NA; j_gene: TRBJ2-5; d_gene: NA; CDR3nt: TGTGCCAGCAGTTTCTGGGACACCCTAAAAGAGACCCAGTACTTC; CDR3aa: CASSFWDTLKETQYF
v_gene: TRBV20-1; abundance: NA; j_gene: TRBJ2-1; d_gene: TRBD1; CDR3nt: TGCAGTGCTGTACGGGACAGGGAGTTCTTC; CDR3aa: CSAVRDREFF
v_gene: TRBV4-2; abundance: NA; j_gene: TRBJ2-5; d_gene: NA; CDR3nt: TGTGCCAGCAGACAGGGTTTTGACCAAGAGACCCAGTACTTC; CDR3aa: CASRQGFDQETQYF
v_gene: TRBV4-1; abundance: once; j_gene: TRBJ2-1; d_gene: NA; CDR3nt: TGCGCCAGCAGCCAAGAAGGGGGCGGGATGAGCTCCTACAATGAGCAGTTCTTC; CDR3aa: CASSQEGGGMSSYNEQFF
v_gene: TRBV30; abundance: once; j_gene: TRBJ2-3; d_gene: TRBD2; CDR3nt: TGTGCCTGGGCTGCTAGCGGGGGCACAGATACGCAGTATTTT; CDR3aa: CAWAASGGTDTQYF
v_gene: TRBV29-1; abundance: NA; j_gene: TRBJ1-1; d_gene: TRBD1; CDR3nt: TGCAGCGTGACGGGACAGGGGAACACTGAAGCTTTCTTT; CDR3aa: CSVTGQGNTEAFF
v_gene: TRBV30; abundance: NA; j_gene: TRBJ2-1; d_gene: NA; CDR3nt: TGTGCCTGGAGTGCCACCGGGACTTCTGAGCAGTTCTTC; CDR3aa: CAWSATGTSEQFF
v_gene: TRBV28; abundance: once; j_gene: TRBJ1-4; d_gene: TRBD1; CDR3nt: TGTGCCAGCAGTGACTCGGGACAGCGCCCACTGTTTTTT; CDR3aa: CASSDSGQRPLFF
v_gene: TRBV5-1; abundance: NA; j_gene: TRBJ1-6; d_gene: TRBD1; CDR3nt: TGCGCCAGCAGCTTGGAGGGACAGGGCGATTCACCCCTCCACTTT; CDR3aa: CASSLEGQGDSPLHF
v_gene: TRBV7-3; abundance: NA; j_gene: TRBJ2-1; d_gene: NA; CDR3nt: TGTGCCAGCAGCTCGGACTTTAGCTCCTACAATGAGCAGTTCTTC; CDR3aa: CASSSDFSSYNEQFF
v_gene: TRBV5-1; abundance: NA; j_gene: TRBJ2-6; d_gene: NA; CDR3nt: TGCGCCAGCAGCTTCTCTACTGGGGCCAACGTCCTGACTTTC; CDR3aa: CASSFSTGANVLTF
v_gene: TRBV10-1; abundance: NA; j_gene: TRBJ2-5; d_gene: NA; CDR3nt: TGCGCCAGCAGTAGTAGCAGACAAGAGACCCAGTACTTC; CDR3aa: CASSSSRQETQYF
v_gene: TRBV9; abundance: NA; j_gene: TRBJ1-1; d_gene: TRBD1; CDR3nt: TGTGCCAGCAGCGTAGTAGTGGGGGGACAGGTCTCTGAAGCTTTCTTT; CDR3aa: CASSVVVGGQVSEAFF
v_gene: TRBV9; abundance: few; j_gene: TRBJ1-1; d_gene: NA; CDR3nt: TGTGCCAGCAAGCGGGTTGGGAACACTGAAGCTTTCTTT; CDR3aa: CASKRVGNTEAFF
v_gene: TRBV4-3; abundance: few; j_gene: TRBJ2-2; d_gene: NA; CDR3nt: TGCGCCAGCAGCCAAGATAGTGGCAGCGGTGGTTTCACCGGGGAGCTGTTTTTT; CDR3aa: CASSQDSGSGGFTGELFF
v_gene: TRBV5-4; abundance: NA; j_gene: TRBJ1-2; d_gene: NA; CDR3nt: TGTGCCAGCAGCGTTGGCATAGAGCGGAACTATGGCTACACCTTC; CDR3aa: CASSVGIERNYGYTF
v_gene: TRBV14; abundance: NA; j_gene: TRBJ1-1; d_gene: NA; CDR3nt: TGTGCCAGCACCCAACAGGCGAACACTGAAGCTTTCTTT; CDR3aa: CASTQQANTEAFF
v_gene: TRBV5-1; abundance: few; j_gene: TRBJ2-2; d_gene: TRBD2; CDR3nt: TGCGCCAGCAGCTTTAGCGGGAAGAACACCGGGGAGCTGTTTTTT; CDR3aa: CASSFSGKNTGELFF
v_gene: TRBV25-1; abundance: NA; j_gene: TRBJ1-2; d_gene: NA; CDR3nt: TGTGCCAGCAGTGTGGGGGCGGGCGGCTACACCTTC; CDR3aa: CASSVGAGGYTF
v_gene: TRBV9; abundance: NA; j_gene: TRBJ2-3; d_gene: NA; CDR3nt: TGTGCCAGCAGCGTTTCTAGTAGCACAGATACGCAGTATTTT; CDR3aa: CASSVSSSTDTQYF
v_gene: TRBV9; abundance: NA; j_gene: TRBJ1-2; d_gene: TRBD1; CDR3nt: TGTGCCAGCAGCCGAGGGGTCACAGGGGAAGTGTCTCGAGGTGGCTACACCTTC; CDR3aa: CASSRGVTGEVSRGGYTF
v_gene: TRBV15; abundance: few; j_gene: TRBJ2-1; d_gene: NA; CDR3nt: TGTGCCACCAGCCAGGGATCCTACAATGAGCAGTTCTTC; CDR3aa: CATSQGSYNEQFF
v_gene: TRBV9; abundance: NA; j_gene: TRBJ2-5; d_gene: NA; CDR3nt: TGTGCCAGCAGCGTAGAGGACAGCCAAGAGACCCAGTACTTC; CDR3aa: CASSVEDSQETQYF
v_gene: TRBV4-1; abundance: NA; j_gene: TRBJ1-1; d_gene: NA; CDR3nt: TGCGCCAGCAGCCAAGAGGAGCAGAGGCCAGAAGCTTTCTTT; CDR3aa: CASSQEEQRPEAFF
v_gene: TRBV5-1; abundance: NA; j_gene: TRBJ1-6; d_gene: NA; CDR3nt: TGCGCCAGCAGCGCCGGACGGGGTTCACCCCTCCACTTT; CDR3aa: CASSAGRGSPLHF
v_gene: TRBV5-1; abundance: NA; j_gene: TRBJ1-2; d_gene: NA; CDR3nt: TGCGCCAGCAGCCAGGCAGGGAAGTCCCACTATGGCTACACCTTC; CDR3aa: CASSQAGKSHYGYTF
v_gene: TRBV7-2; abundance: once; j_gene: TRBJ2-3; d_gene: TRBD2; CDR3nt: TGTGCCAGCAGCTTAGATTGGACTAGCGGGAGTAAAGATACGCAGTATTTT; CDR3aa: CASSLDWTSGSKDTQYF
v_gene: TRBV7-9; abundance: NA; j_gene: TRBJ2-7; d_gene: TRBD1; CDR3nt: TGTTCCAGCAGCTTCGGACAGGGCTACTACGAGCAGTACTTC; CDR3aa: CSSSFGQGYYEQYF
v_gene: TRBV7-2; abundance: NA; j_gene: TRBJ2-7; d_gene: TRBD1; CDR3nt: TGTGCCAGCAGCTACAGGGGGTCGGGCGAGCAGTACTTC; CDR3aa: CASSYRGSGEQYF
v_gene: TRBV28; abundance: NA; j_gene: TRBJ1-6; d_gene: NA; CDR3nt: TGTGCCAGCAGTCCACTGGACAGCTATAATTCACCCCTCCACTTT; CDR3aa: CASSPLDSYNSPLHF
v_gene: TRBV5-4; abundance: NA; j_gene: TRBJ2-1; d_gene: TRBD2; CDR3nt: TGTGCCAGCAGCTTGTCCCTAGCGGGAGCGTTCAATGAGCAGTTCTTC; CDR3aa: CASSLSLAGAFNEQFF
v_gene: TRBV6-6; abundance: NA; j_gene: TRBJ1-2; d_gene: TRBD1; CDR3nt: TGTGCCAGCAGCCCTAGGGGACAGAACTATGGCTACACCTTC; CDR3aa: CASSPRGQNYGYTF
v_gene: TRBV5-1; abundance: NA; j_gene: TRBJ1-1; d_gene: NA; CDR3nt: TGCGCCAGCAGGGAGGGGCCGAACACTGAAGCTTTCTTT; CDR3aa: CASREGPNTEAFF
v_gene: TRBV27; abundance: NA; j_gene: TRBJ2-1; d_gene: NA; CDR3nt: TGTGCCAGCAGTTTAAGGGGTGCCTCCTACAATGAGCAGTTCTTC; CDR3aa: CASSLRGASYNEQFF
v_gene: TRBV4-1; abundance: NA; j_gene: TRBJ1-1; d_gene: NA; CDR3nt: TGCGCCAGCAGCCAAGAACCCAGTGAGTGGGCCCAGTATGCTGAAGCTTTCTTT; CDR3aa: CASSQEPSEWAQYAEAFF